The source of this T cell receptor beta chain is a study of cytomegalovirus exposure and HLA in healthy donors. Whole-study results and caveats: Several V segments, TRBV6-2 and TRBV6-3 among them, could not be told apart and were dropped.

Primers: 60 Vbeta forward and 13 Jbeta reverse. Sequencing used immunoSEQ multiplex PCR; TCRdb keeps in-frame clones, though not all of them. The sample yields 85,000 to 130,000 clones, approximately 71% seen once. This clone appeared once. Its target is not known. The CDR3 totals 15 residues. V shed 3 bases, J shed 0 bases, and the junction held 4 bases outside the gene matches. The germline CDR1 and CDR2 sequences are MGHRA and YSYEKL. V gene TRBV4-1 combines with J gene TRBJ2-7; 8 bases agree with TRBD1. The specimen sequenced was PBMCs. The source of this sequence is a man aged 35 to 55 in good health and CMV-seronegative. CDR3 DNA sequence: TGCGCCAGCAGCCAGACAGGGGATAGCTCCTACGAGCAGTACTTC. Protein: CASSQTGDSSYEQYF.